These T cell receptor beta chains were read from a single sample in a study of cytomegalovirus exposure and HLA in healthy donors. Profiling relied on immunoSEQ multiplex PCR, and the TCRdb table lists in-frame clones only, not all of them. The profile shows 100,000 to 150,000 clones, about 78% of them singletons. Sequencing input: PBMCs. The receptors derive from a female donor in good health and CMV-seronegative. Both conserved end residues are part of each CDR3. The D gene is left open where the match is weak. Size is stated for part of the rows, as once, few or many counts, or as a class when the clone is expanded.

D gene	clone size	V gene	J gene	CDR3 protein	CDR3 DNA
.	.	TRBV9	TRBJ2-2	CASSVESLTSLGGELFF	TGTGCCAGCAGCGTAGAATCTCTGACAAGCCTGGGCGGGGAGCTGTTTTTT
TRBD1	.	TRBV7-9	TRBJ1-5	CASSLGTGPLNQPQHF	TGTGCCAGCAGCTTAGGGACAGGGCCACTAAATCAGCCCCAGCATTTT
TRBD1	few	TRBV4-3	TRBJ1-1	CASSQVITGATEAFF	TGCGCCAGCAGCCAAGTAATTACAGGGGCGACTGAAGCTTTCTTT
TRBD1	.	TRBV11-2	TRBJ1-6	CASSLRATGDNSPLHF	TGTGCCAGCAGCTTAAGGGCGACAGGGGATAATTCACCCCTCCACTTT
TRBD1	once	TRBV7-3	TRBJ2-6	CASSLGDGQVNSGANVLTF	TGTGCCAGCAGCTTAGGGGACGGACAGGTTAACTCTGGGGCCAACGTCCTGACTTTC
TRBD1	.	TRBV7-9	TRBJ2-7	CASSPGQGASYEQYF	TGTGCCAGCAGCCCTGGACAGGGGGCATCCTACGAGCAGTACTTC
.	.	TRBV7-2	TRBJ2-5	CASSTIQGGGETQYF	TGTGCCAGCAGCACAATACAGGGTGGAGGCGAGACCCAGTACTTC
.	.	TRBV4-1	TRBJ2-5	CASSQDFRGSQETQYF	TGCGCCAGCAGCCAAGATTTCCGCGGTTCTCAAGAGACCCAGTACTTC
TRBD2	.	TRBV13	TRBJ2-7	CASSISGTSGSIDYEQYF	TGTGCCAGCAGCATATCTGGGACTAGCGGGAGCATCGACTACGAGCAGTACTTC
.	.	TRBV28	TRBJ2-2	CASSFNRVPGELFF	TGTGCCAGCAGTTTCAACAGGGTCCCCGGGGAGCTGTTTTTT
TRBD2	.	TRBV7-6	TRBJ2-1	CASSYGTSGRPYNEQFF	TGTGCCAGCAGCTACGGGACTAGCGGGAGACCCTACAATGAGCAGTTCTTC
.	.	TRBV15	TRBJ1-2	CATSRDLSPRRGYTF	TGTGCCACCAGCAGAGATCTAAGTCCCCGCCGGGGCTACACCTTC
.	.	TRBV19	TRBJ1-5	CASSIVSGGGQPQHF	TGTGCCAGTAGTATTGTGTCGGGGGGTGGACAGCCTCAGCATTTT
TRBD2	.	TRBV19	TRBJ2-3	CASSLPGGADTQYF	TGTGCCAGTAGTCTCCCGGGGGGAGCAGATACGCAGTATTTT
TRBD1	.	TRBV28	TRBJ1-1	CASSFGAGGIVEAFF	TGTGCCAGCAGTTTTGGGGCAGGGGGCATTGTAGAAGCTTTCTTT
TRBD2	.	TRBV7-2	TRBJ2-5	CASSPTGREGETQYF	TGTGCCAGCAGTCCGACGGGGAGGGAGGGAGAGACCCAGTACTTC
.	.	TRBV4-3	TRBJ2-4	CASSQDLARRNIQYF	TGCGCCAGCAGCCAAGATCTAGCACGGAGGAACATTCAGTACTTC
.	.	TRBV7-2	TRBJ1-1	CASSLHREGTEAFF	TGTGCCAGCAGCTTGCACAGGGAAGGGACTGAAGCTTTCTTT
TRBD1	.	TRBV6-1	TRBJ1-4	CASSGTGGATNEKLFF	TGTGCCAGCAGTGGAACAGGGGGCGCGACTAATGAAAAACTGTTTTTT
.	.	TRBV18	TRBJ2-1	CASSQPTGPNEQFF	TGTGCCAGCTCGCAACCCACAGGACCCAATGAGCAGTTCTTC
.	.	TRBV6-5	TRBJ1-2	CASSYNSPNYGYTF	TGTGCCAGCAGTTATAACAGCCCTAACTATGGCTACACCTTC
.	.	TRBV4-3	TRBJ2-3	CASSLRRASDTQYF	TGCGCCAGCAGCCTCAGGCGGGCCTCAGATACGCAGTATTTT
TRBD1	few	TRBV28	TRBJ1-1	CASSPDRGLRAFF	TGTGCCAGCAGTCCGGACAGGGGCCTTAGGGCTTTCTTT
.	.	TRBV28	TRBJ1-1	CASSPLGTKNTEAFF	TGTGCCAGCAGTCCTCTCGGGACAAAGAACACTGAAGCTTTCTTT
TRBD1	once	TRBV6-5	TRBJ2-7	CASSYSLRDRDYEQYF	TGTGCCAGCAGTTACTCCCTAAGGGACAGGGACTACGAGCAGTACTTC
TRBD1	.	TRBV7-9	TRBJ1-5	CASSRGQDEGQPQHF	TGTGCCAGCAGCAGGGGACAGGATGAAGGTCAGCCCCAGCATTTT
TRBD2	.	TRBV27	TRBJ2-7	CASSLLAEPYEQYF	TGTGCCAGCAGTTTACTAGCGGAGCCCTACGAGCAGTACTTC
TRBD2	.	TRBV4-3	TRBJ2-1	CASSQSTSGSYNEQFF	TGCGCCAGCAGCCAATCTACTAGCGGGAGCTACAATGAGCAGTTCTTC
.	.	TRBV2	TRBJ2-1	CASSLGLNNEQFF	TGTGCCAGCAGCTTAGGACTGAACAATGAGCAGTTCTTC
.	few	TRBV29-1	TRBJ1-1	CSVVGSPPRNTEAFF	TGCAGCGTTGTGGGCAGCCCTCCAAGGAACACTGAAGCTTTCTTT
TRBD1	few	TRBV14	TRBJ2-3	CASSRYRGVGTDTQYF	TGTGCCAGCAGCCGATACAGGGGAGTAGGCACAGATACGCAGTATTTT
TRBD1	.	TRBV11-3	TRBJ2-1	CASSPRAGGSYNEQFF	TGTGCCAGCAGCCCCCGTGCAGGGGGCTCCTACAATGAGCAGTTCTTC
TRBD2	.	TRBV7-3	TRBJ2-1	CASSFWAGEDNEQFF	TGTGCCAGCAGCTTCTGGGCGGGAGAGGACAATGAGCAGTTCTTC
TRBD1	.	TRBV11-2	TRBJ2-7	CASTKTGVTYEQYF	TGTGCCAGCACCAAAACAGGGGTTACCTACGAGCAGTACTTC
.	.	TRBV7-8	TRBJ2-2	CASSFGEAGELFF	TGTGCCAGCAGCTTCGGGGAGGCCGGGGAGCTGTTTTTT
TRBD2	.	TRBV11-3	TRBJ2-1	CASSQGGLAAYNEQFF	TGTGCCAGCAGCCAAGGGGGACTAGCGGCATACAATGAGCAGTTCTTC
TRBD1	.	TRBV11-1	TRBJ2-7	CASSISGTGRYEQYF	TGTGCCAGCAGCATATCCGGGACAGGGCGGTACGAGCAGTACTTC
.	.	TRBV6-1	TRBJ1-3	CASNKDRPGNTIYF	TGTGCCAGCAATAAAGACAGACCTGGAAACACCATATATTTT
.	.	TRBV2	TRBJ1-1	CASSVIRAEAFF	TGTGCCAGCAGTGTTATCCGTGCTGAAGCTTTCTTT
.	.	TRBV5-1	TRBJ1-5	CASSSPRQASGNQPQHF	TGCGCCAGCAGCTCCCCCCGGCAGGCGTCGGGCAATCAGCCCCAGCATTTT
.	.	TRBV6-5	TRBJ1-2	CASRPAPEINYGYTF	TGTGCCAGCAGACCCGCGCCTGAAATTAACTATGGCTACACCTTC
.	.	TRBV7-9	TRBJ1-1	CVSSFTGRDTEAFF	TGTGTCAGCAGCTTTACAGGGAGGGACACTGAAGCTTTCTTT
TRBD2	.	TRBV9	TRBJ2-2	CASSVAGGPSGELFF	TGTGCCAGCAGCGTAGCGGGAGGGCCCTCCGGGGAGCTGTTTTTT
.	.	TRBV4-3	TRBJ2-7	CASSQEEGASPYEQYF	TGCGCCAGCAGCCAAGAGGAAGGGGCCAGCCCCTACGAGCAGTACTTC
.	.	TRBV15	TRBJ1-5	CATSRVVGNQPQHF	TGTGCCACCAGCAGAGTAGTAGGCAATCAGCCCCAGCATTTT
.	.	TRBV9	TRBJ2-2	CASSVGGIDTGELFF	TGTGCCAGCAGCGTGGGCGGGATAGACACCGGGGAGCTGTTTTTT
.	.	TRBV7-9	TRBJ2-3	CASSLVGGKDTQYF	TGTGCCAGCAGCTTAGTAGGGGGAAAGGATACGCAGTATTTT
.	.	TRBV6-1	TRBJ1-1	CASTERPRSNTEAFF	TGTGCCAGCACCGAGCGGCCCAGGTCGAACACTGAAGCTTTCTTT
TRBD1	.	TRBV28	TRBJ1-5	CASSLGQGFNQPQHF	TGTGCCAGCAGTTTAGGACAGGGGTTCAATCAGCCCCAGCATTTT
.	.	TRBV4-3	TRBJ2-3	CASSQVISPSTDTQYF	TGCGCCAGCAGCCAAGTGATCAGTCCTAGCACAGATACGCAGTATTTT
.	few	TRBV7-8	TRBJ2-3	CASATGGPLDTQYF	TGTGCCAGCGCCACTGGGGGCCCCTTGGATACGCAGTATTTT
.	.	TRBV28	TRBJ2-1	CASSSTYNEQFF	TGTGCCAGCAGTTCTACCTACAATGAGCAGTTCTTC
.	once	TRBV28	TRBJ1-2	CASSLGTVNYGYTF	TGTGCCAGCAGTTTAGGTACAGTCAACTATGGCTACACCTTC
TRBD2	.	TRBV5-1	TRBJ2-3	CASSLEGLAGTSTDTQYF	TGCGCCAGCAGCTTGGAGGGACTAGCGGGAACTAGCACAGATACGCAGTATTTT
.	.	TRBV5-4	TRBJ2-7	CASSSGLGYEQYF	TGTGCCAGCAGCTCGGGGTTGGGGTACGAGCAGTACTTC
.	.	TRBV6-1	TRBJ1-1	CASSLEGLNTEAFF	TGTGCCAGCAGTTTGGAGGGCTTGAACACTGAAGCTTTCTTT
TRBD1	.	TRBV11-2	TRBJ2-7	CASSPGQAYEQYF	TGTGCCAGCAGCCCTGGACAGGCCTACGAGCAGTACTTC